These 3 T cell receptor beta chains originate from one sample sequenced in a study of tumor-infiltrating lymphocytes in primary liver carcinoma. TCR beta cDNA came from 400 to 500 ng total RNA, primed with a constant-region primer. Three rounds of nested multiplex PCR with slightly modified ARM-PCR produced TCR beta libraries. Investigators reported that the first two PCR rounds, at around 10 cycles each, used TRBV1-TRBV30 forward primers with a C-beta reverse primer. TCRdb ran MiXCR on the multiplex PCR reads and lists one entry per CDR3 protein. The sample has roughly 80,000 distinct CDR3 sequences, 71% seen once; the top ten hold roughly 13%. RNA and DNA were co-extracted from around 20-30 mg of unsorted bulk tissue. Material for sequencing was liver tumor tissue from sampling region 4. Subset defined: tumor region T4, right-lateral pole. All receptors come from an older woman with primary liver carcinoma and hepatitis B virus infection.

Comment on this clonotype: Relative to the germline gene, one junction end is altered; a read error may explain this. DNA for the CDR3: TGTGCCAGCAGCTTAGAAGGATTAGCCAAAAACACTCAGCACTTC. This encodes CASSLEGLAKNTQHF. The rearrangement links TRBV11-2 to TRBJ2-4; D is unresolved. Germline V gene sequence: CDR1 SGHAT, CDR2 FQNNGV. The CDR3 runs to 15 residues. The full variable domain, completed using reference TRBV11-2 and TRBJ2-4, is EAGVAQSPRYKIIEKRQSVAFWCNPISGHATLYWYQQILGQGPKLLIQFQNNGVVDDSQLPKDRFSAERLKGVDSTLKIQPAKLEDSAVYLCASSLEGLAKNTQHFGAGTRLSVL.

This clonotype was counted only a few times. With a much larger clone just one base away, this may be a read error. The CDR3 sequence is CASNLEASGRFEQFF. The CDR3 bases are TGTGCCAGCAACTTAGAGGCTAGCGGGAGGTTTGAGCAGTTCTTC. This sequence joins TRBV7-8 and TRBJ2-1; 11 bases are shared with TRBD2. This CDR3 comprises 15 residues. Germline V gives CDR1 SGHVS, CDR2 FQNEAQ.

On this clonotype: The germline gene is not matched at one end of the junction; a read error may be the cause. The chain links TRBV5-4 to TRBJ1-1; D is possibly TRBD1 (5 bases). This CDR3 is 15 amino acids long. Germline CDR1 and CDR2: SGHNT and YYREEE (reference sequence). The CDR3 bases are TGTGCCAGCAGCTTGGCCGGAGACACTGGGACTGAAGCCTTCTTT. Encoded protein: CASSLAGDTGTEAFF.